Below are 14 T cell receptor beta chains sequenced from a single sample in a study of blood T cells in healthy people across ages. Alongside a J-beta primer mix, a sample-barcoded 5' primer served in a second PCR lasting roughly 6 to 12 cycles. Each CDR3 protein is one row after TCRdb ran MiXCR on the 5' RACE reads. The data contain about 1.4 million distinct CDR3 sequences, approximately 60% of them singletons. Sequenced material: blood. The receptor source for this set is a man aged 18 to 30 in good health.

This sequence joins TRBV6-2 or TRBV6-3 and TRBJ2-7; TRBD2 aligns across 8 bases. The CDR3 extends over 15 amino acids. With 2 bases clipped from V and 2 bases from J, the junction kept 5 bases outside the gene matches. The germline CDR1 and CDR2 sequences are MNHEY and SVGEGT. The CDR3 nucleotides are TGTGCCAGCAGTTACGTGGCGGGAGGCCCCTACGAGCAGTACTTC. Protein: CASSYVAGGPYEQYF.

The chain carries TRBV6-1 and TRBJ1-4; no definite D call. The V end lost 4 bases, the J end lost 7 bases, and 10 bases lay between the germline ends. The CDR3 is 13 residues long. Looked up from germline, CDR1 is MNHNS and CDR2 is SASEGT. The CDR3 sequence: CASSVWGGEKLFF. For the CDR3, the DNA is TGTGCCAGCAGTGTTTGGGGTGGTGAAAAACTGTTTTTT.

The chain combines TRBV5-1 with TRBJ2-1; D remains unclear. Trimming left V 2 bases short and J 6 bases short, with 9 bases between. Germline V gene lookup returns CDR1 SGHRS and CDR2 YFSETQ. CDR3 length equals 13 residues. CDR3 DNA: TGCGCCAGCAGCTTTTCCGCCGGCAATGAGCAGTTCTTC. The encoded protein is CASSFSAGNEQFF.

This rearrangement joins TRBV4-1 to TRBJ1-1; possibly TRBD1 for D (5 bases). Germline V gene data show CDR1 as MGHRA and CDR2 as YSYEKL. Trimming removed 4 bases at V and 1 base at J, with 13 bases between. There are 15 residues in the CDR3. CDR3 loop: CASSPQYGTNTEAFF. DNA for the CDR3: TGCGCCAGCAGCCCTCAATATGGGACGAACACTGAAGCTTTCTTT.

The rearrangement links TRBV20-1 to TRBJ1-6, with D unclear. Germline V lookup: CDR1 DFQATT, CDR2 SNEGSKA (reference sequence). This CDR3 comprises 10 residues. V shed 5 bases and J shed 14 bases, with 10 bases lying between them. This chain's CDR3 is CSADLVALHF. As DNA, the CDR3 is TGCAGTGCTGACCTCGTAGCCCTCCACTTT.

The chain links TRBV12-5 to TRBJ2-5; D gene uncertain. The CDR3 is made up of 13 amino acids. V was trimmed by 9 bases and J by 5 bases, leaving 16 bases between them. Germline CDR1 and CDR2: LGHNT and FRNRAP. CDR3 loop: CASNYEVGETQYF. The CDR3 DNA sequence: TGTGCTAGCAACTACGAAGTGGGGGAGACCCAGTACTTC. The variable domain in full, with the rest retrieved from reference TRBV12-5 and TRBJ2-5, is DARVTQTPRHKVTEMGQEVTMRCQPILGHNTVFWYRQTMMQGLELLAYFRNRAPLDDSGMPKDRFSAEMPDATLATLKIQPSEPRDSAVYFCASNYEVGETQYFGPGTRLLVL.

V usage is TRBV4-3 and J usage is TRBJ1-6; TRBD1 might be the D (5 bases). V was trimmed by 0 bases and J by 8 bases, leaving 14 bases between them. Germline V gene lookup returns CDR1 LGHNA and CDR2 YSLEER. The CDR3 has 16 amino acids. The DNA for the CDR3 is TGCGCCAGCAGCCAAGATTTGGGGGGGGAGTATTCACCCCTCCACTTT. This translates into CASSQDLGGEYSPLHF.

This clonotype was recorded once. The V and J genes are TRBV9 and TRBJ2-5; the match to TRBD1 covers 7 bases. Germline values: CDR1 SGDLS, CDR2 YYNGEE. The CDR3 has 15 residues. V trimming: 3 bases; J trimming: 1 base; junction bases outside the gene matches: 6. CDR3 DNA sequence: TGTGCCAGCAGCGCCCCCGGGACAGTCCAAGAGACCCAGTACTTC. This encodes CASSAPGTVQETQYF.

The chain combines TRBV29-1 with TRBJ1-5, with TRBD1 as a possible D gene (6 bases). Germline-derived CDR1 and CDR2 are SQVTM and ANQGSEA. The V gene lost 7 bases and the J gene lost 3 bases, with 16 bases spanning the gap. This CDR3 is 14 amino acids long. CDR3 nucleotide sequence: TGCAGCGCCATCCTTACAGGGATCAATCAGCCCCAGCATTTT. It codes for CSAILTGINQPQHF.

The CDR3 DNA sequence: TGTGCCAGCAGTTTAAGCCGTCCGGTAATCTACGAGCAGTACTTC. It is translated as CASSLSRPVIYEQYF. The rearrangement uses TRBV27 and TRBJ2-7; D is undetermined. The V end was cut by 2 bases, the J end by 3 bases, with 14 bases between. This CDR3 has 15 residues. Looked up from germline, CDR1 is MNHEY and CDR2 is SMNVEV (reference sequence).

This clonotype was recorded once. This chain connects TRBV5-1 to TRBJ2-5, with 10 bases matching TRBD2. The end of the DNA aligns better with TRBJ2-7, so the J call may be wrong. The length of the CDR3 is 17 residues. CDR1 and CDR2 from the germline V gene are SGHRS and YFSETQ. As DNA, the CDR3 is TGCGCCAGCAGCTTGGAGGGACTAGCGTCCGACTCCTACGAGCAGTACTTC. Encoded protein: CASSLEGLASDSYEQYF.

V is TRBV5-1 and J is TRBJ2-4; tentative D call: TRBD2 (6 bases). The DNA end is a closer match to TRBJ2-7, so the J assignment may be wrong. CDR1 is SGHRS, CDR2 YFSETQ, per germline. This CDR3 is 16 amino acids long. In DNA, the CDR3 is TGCGCCAGCAGCCCCAGCCCGGGAACCGGGAGTTACGAGCAGTACTTC. Translating gives CASSPSPGTGSYEQYF.

The genes are TRBV5-5 and TRBJ1-5; 8 positions agree with TRBD1. CDR3 length equals 15 residues. CDR1 SGHKS and CDR2 YYEKEE come from the germline V gene (reference sequence). The ends lost 4 bases at V and 5 bases at J; junction bases unmatched: 8. CDR3 bases: TGTGCCAGCAGCCCGGGACAGGCGGATTATCAGCCCCAGCATTTT. Translation: CASSPGQADYQPQHF.

This clonotype was detected ten times or more. This chain links TRBV14 with TRBJ2-5, with D possibly being TRBD2 (5 bases). Trimming pared 5 bases from V and 5 bases from J, leaving 15 bases between. The CDR3 length is 14 residues. Germline CDR1 SGHDN, CDR2 FVKESK. The CDR3 sequence: CASSKTGMWETQYF. Written as DNA, the CDR3 is TGTGCCAGCAGCAAGACCGGGATGTGGGAGACCCAGTACTTC.